This entry features one T cell receptor beta chain sequence. Its antigen remains undetermined. The input lacks base qualities; no much larger clone sits a single base away. TCRbeta CDR3 regions were amplified from genomic DNA using the immunoSEQ Assay, a bias-controlled multiplex PCR. The original methods were these. Within the assay, amplification of reference gene primers was used to estimate how many nucleated cells each sample contained. To quantify the absolute abundance of each unique TCRbeta CDR3 rearrangement, sequence reads were collapsed and filtered. For each sample, productive Simpson clonality was calculated as the square root of Simpson's diversity index over productive rearrangements. Imported from immuneACCESS, the table was reduced by TCRdb to in-frame sequences with V and J called. These copies leave out some clones; in studies compared against another copy, an unresolved V gene accounts for under half, and the cause of the remainder is not known. V and J calls and clone size come straight from that table; D and trimming were deduced from the DNA. This sample gives roughly 180,000 clones in total; around 85% of them show up just once. 7.5% to 9.5% of the sample lies in the top ten.

The sample originates from a study of blood T cell repertoires in COVID-19 (dated by TCRdb to about 2020). Context from the whole study: The collaborator samples originated in the United States, Italy and Spain and spanned the acute and convalescent phases of COVID-19. The prospective study material was composed of cDNA or gDNA derived from T cells, B-cell-depleted T cells, or PBMCs. Where HLA class I and class II types were available, the types were taken from metadata supplied by the sample provider, not from assay-based typing. The repertoires were made available in a free public database intended to serve as a resource for research on the immune response to SARS-CoV-2. Sample metadata almost always included a de-identified subject ID, COVID-19 status, age in years and sex. Samples came from the ongoing ImmuneRACE study (first 160 participants) plus 1,254 subjects from 6 global collaborators. The dataset comprised deeply sampled blood TCRbeta repertoires from subjects exposed to, actively infected with, or recovered from COVID-19. The study at large found these results: The amount of clinical and demographic metadata varied by source and participant and was provided uncurated.

Each collaborating institution followed its own protocols to collect whole blood in K2EDTA tubes. For TCRbeta analysis, collaborator samples were shipped as frozen whole blood, as isolated PBMCs, or as DNA extracted from either sample type. The CDR3 runs 15 amino acids, cysteine and phenylalanine included. The read is trimmed to its CDR3 DNA, 45 bases read in frame from base 1. As encoded in the germline V gene, CDR1 is SGHRS while CDR2 is YFSETQ. Trimming at the junction amounts to 0 bases on V and 7 bases on J, and the germline ends lie 14 bases apart. The rearrangement joined TRBV5-1 to TRBJ2-1, with no reliable assignment of the D segment. The receptor was isolated from a woman aged 55-70 years with acute or convalescent COVID-19. Specimen: peripheral blood. The CDR3 protein is CASSLEASGRNEQFF. The bases are TGCGCCAGCAGCTTGGAGGCTAGTGGAAGGAATGAGCAGTTCTTC.